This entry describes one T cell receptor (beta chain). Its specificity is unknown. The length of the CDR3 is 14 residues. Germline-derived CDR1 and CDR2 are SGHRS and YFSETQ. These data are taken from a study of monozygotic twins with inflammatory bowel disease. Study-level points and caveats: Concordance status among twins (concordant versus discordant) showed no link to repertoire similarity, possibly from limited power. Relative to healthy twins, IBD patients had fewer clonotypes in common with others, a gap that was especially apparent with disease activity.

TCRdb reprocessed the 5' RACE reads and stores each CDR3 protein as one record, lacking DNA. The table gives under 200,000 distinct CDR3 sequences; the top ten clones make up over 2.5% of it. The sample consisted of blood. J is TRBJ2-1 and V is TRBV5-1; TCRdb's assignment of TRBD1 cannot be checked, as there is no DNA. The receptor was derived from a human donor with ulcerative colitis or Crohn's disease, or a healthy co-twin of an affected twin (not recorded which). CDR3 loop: CASSLSGAHNEQFF.